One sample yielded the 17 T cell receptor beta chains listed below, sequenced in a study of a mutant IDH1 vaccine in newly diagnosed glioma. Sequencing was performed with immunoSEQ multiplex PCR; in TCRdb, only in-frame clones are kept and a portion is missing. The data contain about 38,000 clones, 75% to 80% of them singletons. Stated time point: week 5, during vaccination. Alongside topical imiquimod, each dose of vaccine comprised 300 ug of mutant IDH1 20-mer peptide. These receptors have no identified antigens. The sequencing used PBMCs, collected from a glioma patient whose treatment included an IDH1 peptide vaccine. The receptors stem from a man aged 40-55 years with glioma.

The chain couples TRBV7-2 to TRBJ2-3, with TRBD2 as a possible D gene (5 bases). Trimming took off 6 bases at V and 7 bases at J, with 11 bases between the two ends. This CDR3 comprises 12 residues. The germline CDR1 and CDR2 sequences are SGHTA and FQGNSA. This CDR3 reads CASSRAGYTQYF. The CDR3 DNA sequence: TGTGCCAGCAGTCGTGCGGGTTATACGCAGTATTTT.

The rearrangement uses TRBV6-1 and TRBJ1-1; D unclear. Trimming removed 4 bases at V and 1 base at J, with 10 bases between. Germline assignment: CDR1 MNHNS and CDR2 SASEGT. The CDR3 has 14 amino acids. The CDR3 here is CASSGAAPNTEAFF. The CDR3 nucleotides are TGTGCCAGCAGTGGAGCAGCCCCGAACACTGAAGCTTTCTTT.

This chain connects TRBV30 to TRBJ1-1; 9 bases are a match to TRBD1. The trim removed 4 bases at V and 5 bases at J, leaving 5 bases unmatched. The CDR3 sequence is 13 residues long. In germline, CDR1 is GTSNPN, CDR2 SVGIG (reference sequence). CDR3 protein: CAWTTGGRTEAFF. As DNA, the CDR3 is TGTGCCTGGACGACAGGGGGAAGGACTGAAGCTTTCTTT.

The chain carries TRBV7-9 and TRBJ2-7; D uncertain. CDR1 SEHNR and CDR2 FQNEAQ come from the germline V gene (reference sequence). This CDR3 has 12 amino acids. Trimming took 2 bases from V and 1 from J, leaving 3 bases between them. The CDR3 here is CASSLKSYEQYF. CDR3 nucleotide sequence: TGTGCCAGCAGCTTAAAGTCCTACGAGCAGTACTTC.

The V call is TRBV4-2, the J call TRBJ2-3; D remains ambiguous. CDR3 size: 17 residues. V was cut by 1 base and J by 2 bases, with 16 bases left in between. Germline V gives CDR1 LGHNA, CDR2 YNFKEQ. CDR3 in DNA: TGTGCCAGCAGCCAAGGAATCTCGGGCCACAACACAGATACGCAGTATTTT. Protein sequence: CASSQGISGHNTDTQYF.

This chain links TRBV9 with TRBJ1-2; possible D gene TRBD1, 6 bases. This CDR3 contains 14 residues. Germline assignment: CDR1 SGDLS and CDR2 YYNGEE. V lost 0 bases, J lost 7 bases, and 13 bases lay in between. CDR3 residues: CASSVVGGGGGYTF. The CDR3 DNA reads TGTGCCAGCAGCGTAGTGGGGGGCGGCGGTGGCTACACCTTC.

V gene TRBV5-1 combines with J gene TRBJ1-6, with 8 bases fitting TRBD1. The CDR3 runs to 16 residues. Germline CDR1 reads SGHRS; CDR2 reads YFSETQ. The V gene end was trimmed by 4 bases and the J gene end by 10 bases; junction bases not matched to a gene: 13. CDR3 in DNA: TGCGCCAGCAGCCTACTCGCAGGGGGCGGAGGATCACCCCTCCACTTT. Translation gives CASSLLAGGGGSPLHF.

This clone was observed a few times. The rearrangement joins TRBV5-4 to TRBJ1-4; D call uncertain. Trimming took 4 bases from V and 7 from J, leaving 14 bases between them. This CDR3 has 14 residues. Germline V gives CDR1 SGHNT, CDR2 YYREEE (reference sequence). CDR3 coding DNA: TGTGCCAGCAGCCAAGACAAACGGGGTGAAAAACTGTTTTTT. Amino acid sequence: CASSQDKRGEKLFF.

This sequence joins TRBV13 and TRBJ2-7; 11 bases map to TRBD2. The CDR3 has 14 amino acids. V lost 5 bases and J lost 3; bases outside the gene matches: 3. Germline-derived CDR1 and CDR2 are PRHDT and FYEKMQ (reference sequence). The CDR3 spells CASSGGLADYEQYF. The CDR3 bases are TGTGCCAGCAGCGGGGGACTAGCGGACTACGAGCAGTACTTC.

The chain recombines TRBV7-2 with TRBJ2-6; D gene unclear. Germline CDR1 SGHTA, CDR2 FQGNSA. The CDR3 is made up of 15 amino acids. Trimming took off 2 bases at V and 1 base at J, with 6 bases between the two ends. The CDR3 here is CASSLYASGANVLTF. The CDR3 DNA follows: TGTGCCAGCAGCTTATATGCATCTGGGGCCAACGTCCTGACTTTC.

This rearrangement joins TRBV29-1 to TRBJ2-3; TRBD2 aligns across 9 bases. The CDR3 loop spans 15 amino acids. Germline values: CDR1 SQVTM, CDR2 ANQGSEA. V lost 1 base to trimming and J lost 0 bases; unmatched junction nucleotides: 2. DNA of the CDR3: TGCAGCGTTGAAGCCCTAGCGGGGAGCACAGATACGCAGTATTTT. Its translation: CSVEALAGSTDTQYF.

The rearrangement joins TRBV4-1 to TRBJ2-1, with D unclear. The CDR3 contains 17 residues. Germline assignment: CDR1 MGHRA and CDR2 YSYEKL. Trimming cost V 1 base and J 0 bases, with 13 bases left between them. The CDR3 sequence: CASSQGALVSSYNEQFF. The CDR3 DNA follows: TGCGCCAGCAGCCAAGGTGCTCTGGTTAGCTCCTACAATGAGCAGTTCTTC.

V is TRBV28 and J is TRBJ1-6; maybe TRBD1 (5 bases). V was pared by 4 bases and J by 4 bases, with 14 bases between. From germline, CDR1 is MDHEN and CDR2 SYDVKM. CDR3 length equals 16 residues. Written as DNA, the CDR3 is TGTGCCAGCAGTTCGTCTTTCGGGGGATATAATTCACCCCTCCACTTT. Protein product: CASSSSFGGYNSPLHF.

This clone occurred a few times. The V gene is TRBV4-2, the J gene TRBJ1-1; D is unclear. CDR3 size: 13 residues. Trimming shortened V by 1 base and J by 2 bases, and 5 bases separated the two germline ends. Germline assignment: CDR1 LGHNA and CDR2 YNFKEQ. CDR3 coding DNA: TGTGCCAGCAGCCAAGGGTACAACACTGAAGCTTTCTTT. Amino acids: CASSQGYNTEAFF.

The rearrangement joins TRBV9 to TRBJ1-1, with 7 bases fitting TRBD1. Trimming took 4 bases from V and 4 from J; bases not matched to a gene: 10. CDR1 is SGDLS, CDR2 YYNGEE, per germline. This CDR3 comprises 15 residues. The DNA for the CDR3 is TGTGCCAGCAGCTCCCGGACAGGCCGGGTCACTGAAGCTTTCTTT. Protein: CASSSRTGRVTEAFF.

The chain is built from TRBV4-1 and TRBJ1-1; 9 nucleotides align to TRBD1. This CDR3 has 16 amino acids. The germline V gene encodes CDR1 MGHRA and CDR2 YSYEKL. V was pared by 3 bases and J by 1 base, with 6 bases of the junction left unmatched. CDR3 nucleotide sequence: TGCGCCAGCAGCCACTGGGGACAGGGAGAGAACACTGAAGCTTTCTTT. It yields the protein CASSHWGQGENTEAFF.

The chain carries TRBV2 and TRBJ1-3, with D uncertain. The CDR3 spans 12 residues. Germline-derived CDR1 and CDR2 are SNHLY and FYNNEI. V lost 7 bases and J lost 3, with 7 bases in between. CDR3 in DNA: TGTGCCAGCACCGGGATTGGAAACACCATATATTTT. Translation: CASTGIGNTIYF.